This T cell receptor beta chain was recorded in a study of beta chain features in type 1 diabetes. Background on the study: Patients did not differ from healthy donors in age, gender or cell yield. Across every sample, around 98 million sorted cells were examined in total.

There are 16 residues in the CDR3. The whole isolated RNA underwent reverse transcription, so sequencing captured expressed TCRB transcripts. Clones were sequenced by immunoSEQ multiplex PCR, and TCRdb holds only the in-frame ones, with some missing. In the table there are around 44,000 clones, over 50% of which are singletons. This clone was seen only once. The sample consisted of Tregs from blood. The TCR was taken from a woman younger than 30 in good health. The chain combines TRBV21-1 with TRBJ2-1; TRBD2 is taken as the D call from the table, unchecked against the DNA. TRBV21-1 is classified as a pseudogene. Here the CDR3 DNA reads TGTGCCAGCAGCTCCTTACGGGGAAAGAGGTACAATGAGCAGTTCTTC. Translation: CASSSLRGKRYNEQFF.